The subject of this entry is one TCR beta chain. The data originate from a study of neurological immune-mediated disorders. Germline CDR1 and CDR2: SNHLY and FYNNEI. This CDR3 is 14 amino acids long. The ends lost 8 bases at V and 2 bases at J; junction bases unmatched: 9. TCRdb re-called the 5' RACE reads through MiXCR, storing one row per CDR3 protein. Among 50,000 to 70,000 distinct CDR3 sequences listed, 9.5% to 15% were seen once. The material sequenced was PBMCs. The chain joins TRBV2 to TRBJ2-7; 7 bases agree with TRBD1. The receptor was derived from a woman in her sixties or seventies with HTLV-1-associated myelopathy (HAM/TSP). The CDR3 DNA reads TGTGCCAGCGGAACCACAGGGGTCCCCTACGAGCAGTACTTC. It specifies CASGTTGVPYEQYF.